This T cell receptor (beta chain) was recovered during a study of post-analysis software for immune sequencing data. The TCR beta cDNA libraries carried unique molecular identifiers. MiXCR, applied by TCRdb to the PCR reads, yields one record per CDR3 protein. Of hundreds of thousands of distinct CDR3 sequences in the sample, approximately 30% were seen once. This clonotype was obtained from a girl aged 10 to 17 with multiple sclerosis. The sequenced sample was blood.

The CDR3 sequence: CASSFAPGSQHF. The DNA for the CDR3 is TGTGCCAGCAGTTTTGCCCCCGGGAGCCAGCATTTT. The V gene is TRBV28, the J gene TRBJ1-5; no clear D. Germline loops: CDR1 MDHEN, CDR2 SYDVKM. The ends were cut back, 3 bases at V and 12 bases at J, with 12 bases in the middle. The CDR3 extends over 12 amino acids.